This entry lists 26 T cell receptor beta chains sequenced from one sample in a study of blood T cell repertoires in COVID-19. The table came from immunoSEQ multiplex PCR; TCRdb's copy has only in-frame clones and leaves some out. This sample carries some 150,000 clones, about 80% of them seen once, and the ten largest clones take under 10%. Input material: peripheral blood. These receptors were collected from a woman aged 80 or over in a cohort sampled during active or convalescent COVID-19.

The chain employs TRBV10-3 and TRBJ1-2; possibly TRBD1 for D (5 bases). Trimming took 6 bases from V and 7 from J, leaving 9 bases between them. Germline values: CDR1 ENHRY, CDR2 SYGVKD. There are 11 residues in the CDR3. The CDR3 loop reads CAISGGSGYTF. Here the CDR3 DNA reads TGTGCCATCAGCGGGGGGAGTGGCTACACCTTC.

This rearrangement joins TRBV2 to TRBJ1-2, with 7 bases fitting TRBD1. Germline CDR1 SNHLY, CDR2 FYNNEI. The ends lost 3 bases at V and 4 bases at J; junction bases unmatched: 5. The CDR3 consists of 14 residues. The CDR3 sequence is CASSDLEGAYGYTF. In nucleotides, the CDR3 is TGTGCCAGCAGTGATTTGGAGGGGGCCTATGGCTACACCTTC. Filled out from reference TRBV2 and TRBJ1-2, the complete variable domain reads EPEVTQTPSHQVTQMGQEVILRCVPISNHLYFYWYRQILGQKVEFLVSFYNNEISEKSEIFDDQFSVERPDGSNFTLKIRSTKLEDSAMYFCASSDLEGAYGYTFGSGTRLTVV.

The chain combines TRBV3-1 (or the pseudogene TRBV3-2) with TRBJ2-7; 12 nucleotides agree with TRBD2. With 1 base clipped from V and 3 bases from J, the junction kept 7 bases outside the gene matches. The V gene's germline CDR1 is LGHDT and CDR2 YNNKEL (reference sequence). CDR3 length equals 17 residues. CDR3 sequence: CASSQGRPSGGGYEQYV. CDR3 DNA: TGTGCCAGCAGCCAAGGGCGCCCTAGCGGGGGGGGCTACGAGCAGTACGTC.

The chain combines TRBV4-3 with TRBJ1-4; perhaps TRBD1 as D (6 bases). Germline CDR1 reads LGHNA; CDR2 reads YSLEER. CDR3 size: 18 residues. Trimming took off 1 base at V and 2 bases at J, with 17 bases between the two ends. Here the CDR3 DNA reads TGCGCCAGCAGCCAAGGGGGATACAGGGAGTGGACTAATGAAAAACTGTTTTTT. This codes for CASSQGGYREWTNEKLFF.

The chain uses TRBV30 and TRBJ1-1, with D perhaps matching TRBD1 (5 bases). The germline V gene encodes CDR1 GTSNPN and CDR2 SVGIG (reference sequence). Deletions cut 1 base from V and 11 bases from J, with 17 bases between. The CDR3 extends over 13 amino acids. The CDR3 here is CAWSGQPGLAAFF. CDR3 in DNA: TGTGCCTGGAGTGGACAGCCCGGTCTTGCGGCTTTCTTT.

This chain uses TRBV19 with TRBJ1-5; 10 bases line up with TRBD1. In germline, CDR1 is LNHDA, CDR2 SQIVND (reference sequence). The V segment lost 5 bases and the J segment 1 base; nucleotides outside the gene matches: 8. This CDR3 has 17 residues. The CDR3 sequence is CASSSLTGGRSNQPQHF. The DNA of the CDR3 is TGTGCCAGTAGTTCCCTGACAGGGGGCAGGAGCAATCAGCCCCAGCATTTT.

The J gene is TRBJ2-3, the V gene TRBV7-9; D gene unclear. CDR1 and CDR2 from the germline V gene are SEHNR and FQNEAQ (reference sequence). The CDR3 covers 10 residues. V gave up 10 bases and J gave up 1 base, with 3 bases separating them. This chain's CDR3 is CATGTDTQYF. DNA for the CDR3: TGTGCCACCGGCACAGATACGCAGTATTTT.

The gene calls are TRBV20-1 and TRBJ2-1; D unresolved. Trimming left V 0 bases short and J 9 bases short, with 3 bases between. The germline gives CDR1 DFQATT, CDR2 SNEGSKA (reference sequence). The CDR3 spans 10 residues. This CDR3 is CSARDLEQFF. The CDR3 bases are TGCAGTGCTAGAGACCTTGAGCAGTTCTTC.

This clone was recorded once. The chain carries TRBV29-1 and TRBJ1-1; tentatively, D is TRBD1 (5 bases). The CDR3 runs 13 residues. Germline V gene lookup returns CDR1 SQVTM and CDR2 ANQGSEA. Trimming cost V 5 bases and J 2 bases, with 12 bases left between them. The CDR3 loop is CSVSWGVNTEAFF. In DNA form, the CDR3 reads TGCAGCGTTTCCTGGGGGGTCAACACTGAAGCTTTCTTT.

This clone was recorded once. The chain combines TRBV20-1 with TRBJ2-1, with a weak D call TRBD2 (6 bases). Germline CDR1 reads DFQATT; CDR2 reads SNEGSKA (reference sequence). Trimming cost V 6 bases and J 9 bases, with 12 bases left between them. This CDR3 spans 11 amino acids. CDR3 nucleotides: TGCAGTGCAGGTAGCGGTTCTGAGCAGTTCTTC. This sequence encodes CSAGSGSEQFF.

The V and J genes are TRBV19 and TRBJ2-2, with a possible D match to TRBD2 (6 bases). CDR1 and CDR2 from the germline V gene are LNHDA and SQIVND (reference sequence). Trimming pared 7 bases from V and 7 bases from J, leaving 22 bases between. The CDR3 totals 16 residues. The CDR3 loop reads CASKTRGEAIGGELFF. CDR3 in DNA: TGTGCCAGTAAAACGCGTGGGGAGGCCATTGGCGGGGAGCTGTTTTTT.

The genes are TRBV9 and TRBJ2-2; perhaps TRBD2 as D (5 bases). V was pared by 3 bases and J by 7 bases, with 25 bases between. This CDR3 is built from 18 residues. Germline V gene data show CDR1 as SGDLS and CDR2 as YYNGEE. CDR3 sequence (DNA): TGTGCCAGCAGCGGCCCTTCGGGGTTCACATGGAGTGGCGGGGAGCTGTTTTTT. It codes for CASSGPSGFTWSGGELFF.

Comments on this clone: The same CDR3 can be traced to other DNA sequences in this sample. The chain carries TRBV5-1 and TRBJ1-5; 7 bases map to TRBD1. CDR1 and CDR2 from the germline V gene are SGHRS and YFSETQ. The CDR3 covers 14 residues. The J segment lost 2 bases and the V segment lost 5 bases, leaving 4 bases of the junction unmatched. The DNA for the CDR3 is TGCGCCAGCAGTCGGACAGGCGGCAATCAGCCCCAGCATTTT. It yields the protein CASSRTGGNQPQHF.

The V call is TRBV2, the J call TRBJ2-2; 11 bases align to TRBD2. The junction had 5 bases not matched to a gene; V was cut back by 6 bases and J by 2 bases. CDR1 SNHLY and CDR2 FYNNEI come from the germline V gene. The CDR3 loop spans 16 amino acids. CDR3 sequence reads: CASSAGLAANTGELFF. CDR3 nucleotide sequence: TGTGCCAGCAGCGCGGGACTAGCGGCCAACACCGGGGAGCTGTTTTTT.

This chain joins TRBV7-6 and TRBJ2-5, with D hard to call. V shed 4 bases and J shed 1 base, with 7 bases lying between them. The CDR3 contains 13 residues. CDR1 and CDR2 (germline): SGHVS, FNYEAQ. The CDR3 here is CASSSSVQETQYF. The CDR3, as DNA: TGTGCCAGCAGCTCCTCAGTCCAAGAGACCCAGTACTTC.

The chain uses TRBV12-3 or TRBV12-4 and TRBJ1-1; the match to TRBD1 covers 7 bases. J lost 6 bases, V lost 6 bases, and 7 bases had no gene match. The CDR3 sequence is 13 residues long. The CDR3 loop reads CASRIQGFAEAFF. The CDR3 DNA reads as TGTGCCAGCAGAATACAGGGGTTCGCTGAAGCTTTCTTT.

This CDR3 is CASSLAGQGGKGAFF. The CDR3 coding sequence is TGTGCCAGCAGCTTAGCCGGGCAGGGAGGAAAGGGAGCTTTCTTT. The J gene is TRBJ1-1, the V gene TRBV7-9; perhaps TRBD1 as D (5 bases). This CDR3 spans 15 amino acids. V was trimmed by 0 bases and J by 10 bases, leaving 18 bases between them. The germline gives CDR1 SEHNR, CDR2 FQNEAQ (reference sequence).

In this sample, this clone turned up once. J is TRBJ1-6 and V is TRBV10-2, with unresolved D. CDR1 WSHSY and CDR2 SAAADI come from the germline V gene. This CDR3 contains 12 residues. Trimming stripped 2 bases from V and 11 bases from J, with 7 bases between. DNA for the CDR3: TGCGCCAGCAGTGAGCACGGGGCACCCCTCCACTTT. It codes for CASSEHGAPLHF.

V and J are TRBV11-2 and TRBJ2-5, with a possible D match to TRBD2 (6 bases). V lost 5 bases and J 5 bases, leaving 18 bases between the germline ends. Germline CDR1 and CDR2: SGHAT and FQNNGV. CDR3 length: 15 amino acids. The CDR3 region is CASSRHAGGDETQYF. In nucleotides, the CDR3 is TGTGCCAGCAGCCGACATGCCGGGGGTGACGAGACCCAGTACTTC.

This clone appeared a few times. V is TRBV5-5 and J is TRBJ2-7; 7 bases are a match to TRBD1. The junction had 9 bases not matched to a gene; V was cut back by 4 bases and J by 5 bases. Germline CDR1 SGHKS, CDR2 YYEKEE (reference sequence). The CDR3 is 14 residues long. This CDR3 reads CASSLGTAIDEQYF. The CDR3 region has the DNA TGTGCCAGCAGCCTAGGGACAGCCATTGACGAGCAGTACTTC.

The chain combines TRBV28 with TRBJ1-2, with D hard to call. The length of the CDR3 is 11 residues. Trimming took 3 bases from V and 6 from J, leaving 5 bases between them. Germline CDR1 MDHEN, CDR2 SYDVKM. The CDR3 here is CASSLADGYTF. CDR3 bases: TGTGCCAGCAGTTTGGCAGATGGCTACACCTTC.

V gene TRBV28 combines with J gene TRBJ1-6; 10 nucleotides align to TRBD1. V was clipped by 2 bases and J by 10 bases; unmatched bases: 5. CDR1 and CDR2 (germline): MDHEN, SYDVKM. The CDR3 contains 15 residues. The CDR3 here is CASSLRQGARSPLHF. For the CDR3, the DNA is TGTGCCAGCAGTTTACGACAGGGGGCGAGGTCACCCCTCCACTTT.

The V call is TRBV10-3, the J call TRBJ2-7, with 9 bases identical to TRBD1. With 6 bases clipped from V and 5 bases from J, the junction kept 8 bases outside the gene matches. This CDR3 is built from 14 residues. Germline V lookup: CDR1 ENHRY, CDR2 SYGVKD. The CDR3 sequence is CAIRRTGVLHEQYF. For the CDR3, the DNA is TGTGCCATCAGGAGGACAGGGGTACTCCACGAGCAGTACTTC.

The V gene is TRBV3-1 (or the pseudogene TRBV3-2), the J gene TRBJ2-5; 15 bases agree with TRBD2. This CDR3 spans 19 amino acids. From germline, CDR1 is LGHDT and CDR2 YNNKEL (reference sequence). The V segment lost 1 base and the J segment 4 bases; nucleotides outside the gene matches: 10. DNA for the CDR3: TGTGCCAGCAGCCAAGTCGGGGGACTAGCGGGGGGTTTCGGAGAGACCCAGTACTTC. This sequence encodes CASSQVGGLAGGFGETQYF.

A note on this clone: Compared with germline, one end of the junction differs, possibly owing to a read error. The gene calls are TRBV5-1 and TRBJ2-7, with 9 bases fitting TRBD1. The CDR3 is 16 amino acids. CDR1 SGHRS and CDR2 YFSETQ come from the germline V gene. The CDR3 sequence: CATSFLGRQGVDEQYF. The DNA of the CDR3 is TGCGCCACCAGCTTTTTGGGGCGACAGGGGGTTGACGAGCAGTACTTC.

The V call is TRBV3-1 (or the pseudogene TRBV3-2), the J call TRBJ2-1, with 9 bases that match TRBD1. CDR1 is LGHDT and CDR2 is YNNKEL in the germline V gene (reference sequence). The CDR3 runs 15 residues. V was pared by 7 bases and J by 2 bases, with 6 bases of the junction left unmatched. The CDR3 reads CASTPGQGTYNEQFF. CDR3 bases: TGTGCCAGCACGCCGGGACAGGGCACCTACAATGAGCAGTTCTTC.